This TCR beta chain came from a study of blood T cells in healthy people across ages. Germline assignment: CDR1 MNHEY and CDR2 SMNVEV (reference sequence). The CDR3 is made up of 14 amino acids. For the second PCR, which ran for about 7 to 11 cycles, a sample-barcoded 5' primer and a J-beta primer mix were used. Every cDNA was tagged by a template-switch adaptor with 12 random nucleotides. TCRdb used MiXCR to reprocess the 5' RACE reads, holding one entry per CDR3 protein. The sample records 1.5 million to 2 million distinct CDR3 sequences, 40% to 55% being singletons. The clonotype originates from a woman in her forties in good health. Input material: blood. The rearrangement uses TRBV27 and TRBJ2-5; 7 bases agree with TRBD2. The DNA end favors TRBJ2-7, so the J call may be wrong. CDR3 nucleotide sequence: TGTGCCAGCAGAACTGGGGGGGGTCAAAGCGAGCAGTACTTC. Translation: CASRTGGGQSEQYF.